Many counts were recorded for the clone carrying this T cell receptor (beta chain). Amplification targeted TCR beta CDR3 regions from RNA transcripts. With the HTBI primer set, the TCR CDR3 went through a first round of RT-PCR. One entry per CDR3 protein results from TCRdb running MiXCR on the multiplex PCR reads. Seen here are approximately 560,000 distinct CDR3 sequences, approximately 14% observed once, and the top ten hold under 8%. This sample is part of a study of T cells in Graves' hyperthyroidism and ophthalmopathy. V was trimmed by 7 bases and J by 4 bases, leaving 23 bases between them. CDR3 length: 16 residues. Germline V gene lookup returns CDR1 SGHRS and CDR2 YFSETQ.

The material sequenced was blood. The receptor's source is a woman aged 25 to 39 with Graves' hyperthyroidism. The genes are TRBV5-1 and TRBJ1-2, with D maybe TRBD1 (5 bases). CDR3 nucleotides: TGCGCCAGCTCCGTGGGAGCGCAGGGTGGCGTCTATGGCTACACCTTC. Encoded protein: CASSVGAQGGVYGYTF.